These T cell receptor beta chains were read from a single sample in a study of vaccination effects on CD4 cells after COVID-19. Their specific antigens are unknown. Method: immunoSEQ multiplex PCR; TCRdb's copy keeps in-frame clones and lacks some. The sample records about 73,000 clones, 60% to 85% being singletons. The specimen was CD4+ T cells from PBMCs cultured with SARS-CoV-2 spike peptides, collected before COVID-19 vaccination. These TCRs come from a human donor who received a COVID-19 vaccine. Both conserved end residues are part of each CDR3. The D gene is left open where the match is weak. Clone size is not always given. Where it is, it says once, few, many or a class for expanded clones.

TRBJ1-6 | TRBV4-3 | . | . | CASSQDPQNSPLHF | TGCGCCAGCAGCCAAGATCCCCAAAATTCACCCCTCCACTTT
TRBJ1-2 | TRBV7-2 | TRBD1 | . | CASSPGGTDLFDGYTF | TGTGCCAGCAGCCCAGGGGGGACGGATCTCTTCGATGGCTACACCTTC
TRBJ1-5 | TRBV29-1 | TRBD1 | . | CSVRTGQYQPQHF | TGCAGCGTGCGGACAGGACAATATCAGCCCCAGCATTTT
TRBJ2-1 | TRBV7-2 | TRBD2 | once | CASSLSGGLSGEQFF | TGTGCCAGCAGCCTAAGCGGGGGGCTATCCGGTGAGCAGTTCTTC
TRBJ1-3 | TRBV7-2 | . | . | CASSLVGQGSFGNTIYF | TGTGCCAGCAGCTTAGTAGGACAAGGTTCCTTTGGAAACACCATATATTTT
TRBJ1-4 | TRBV12-5 | . | . | CASGQDTTNEKLFF | TGTGCTAGTGGCCAGGATACAACTAATGAAAAACTGTTTTTT
TRBJ1-5 | TRBV29-1 | TRBD1 | . | CSVARDSNSNQPQHF | TGCAGCGTTGCACGGGACAGTAATAGCAATCAGCCCCAGCATTTT
TRBJ1-5 | TRBV3-1/TRBV3-2 | . | . | CASSQGSQPQHF | TGTGCCAGCAGCCAAGGGAGTCAGCCCCAGCATTTT
TRBJ2-5 | TRBV18 | . | . | CASSRVRQETQYF | TGTGCCAGCTCACGGGTGCGGCAAGAGACCCAGTACTTC
TRBJ2-1 | TRBV5-1 | TRBD2 | few | CASNSGLAGGNEQFF | TGCGCCAGCAATTCGGGACTAGCGGGGGGAAACGAGCAGTTCTTC
TRBJ2-2 | TRBV24-1 | TRBD2 | . | CATSEGGSGAGELFF | TGTGCCACCAGTGAGGGAGGGAGCGGGGCCGGGGAGCTGTTTTTT
TRBJ1-5 | TRBV19 | TRBD1 | . | CASSAIYRGLGNQPQHF | TGTGCCAGTAGTGCCATATACAGGGGGCTGGGCAATCAGCCCCAGCATTTT
TRBJ1-2 | TRBV24-1 | . | . | CATSDPHRGPSYDYGYTF | TGTGCCACCAGTGATCCCCACCGAGGGCCGTCATATGACTATGGCTACACCTTC
TRBJ1-5 | TRBV28 | TRBD1 | . | CASSTTGTGNQPQHF | TGTGCCAGCAGTACTACCGGGACAGGCAATCAGCCCCAGCATTTT
TRBJ1-5 | TRBV25-1 | . | few | CASSDKTDQPQHF | TGTGCCAGCAGTGACAAGACCGATCAGCCCCAGCATTTT
TRBJ2-1 | TRBV30 | . | . | CAWSVLLGEQFF | TGTGCCTGGAGTGTACTTCTAGGTGAGCAGTTCTTC
TRBJ2-5 | TRBV9 | TRBD1 | . | CASSVDRGQETQYF | TGTGCCAGCAGCGTAGACAGGGGCCAAGAGACCCAGTACTTC
TRBJ1-2 | TRBV6-5 | TRBD1 | few | CASSYRTGGGYGYTF | TGTGCCAGCAGTTACCGGACAGGGGGAGGCTATGGCTACACCTTC
TRBJ2-1 | TRBV6-1 | TRBD2 | . | CASSVGTISSYNEQFF | TGTGCCAGCAGTGTAGGGACTATAAGCTCCTACAATGAGCAGTTCTTC
TRBJ2-2 | TRBV2 | TRBD1 | . | CASSEARTGGQLFF | TGTGCCAGCAGTGAAGCTAGGACAGGGGGCCAGCTGTTTTTT
TRBJ1-2 | TRBV3-1/TRBV3-2 | . | few | CASSQTGSRSYTF | TGTGCCAGCAGCCAAACAGGCTCCCGGAGTTACACCTTC
TRBJ2-5 | TRBV4-2 | TRBD2 | . | CASSGTSGGQETQYF | TGTGCCAGCAGCGGGACTAGCGGAGGTCAAGAGACCCAGTACTTC
TRBJ1-2 | TRBV28 | TRBD1 | once | CASSPGQYGYTF | TGTGCCAGCAGTCCGGGACAGTATGGCTACACCTTC
TRBJ1-6 | TRBV6-6 | . | . | CASSLRQESPLHF | TGTGCCAGCAGTTTGCGACAGGAATCACCCCTCCACTTT
TRBJ1-2 | TRBV6-4 | TRBD1 | . | CASSQGQSYGYTF | TGTGCCAGCAGCCAGGGACAGAGCTATGGCTACACCTTC
TRBJ2-2 | TRBV2 | . | . | CASSEDRGELFF | TGTGCCAGCAGTGAGGACCGCGGGGAGCTGTTTTTT
TRBJ2-3 | TRBV29-1 | TRBD2 | . | CSVRLARDTQYF | TGCAGCGTTCGACTAGCGAGAGATACGCAGTATTTT
TRBJ1-6 | TRBV30 | . | few | CAWTVSRGTYNSPLHF | TGTGCCTGGACTGTAAGTAGGGGAACCTATAATTCACCCCTCCACTTT
TRBJ2-5 | TRBV19 | . | . | CASSRRAPETQYF | TGTGCCAGTAGTAGGAGGGCCCCAGAGACCCAGTACTTC
TRBJ1-1 | TRBV10-3 | . | few | CAISPGAGWNGEAFF | TGTGCCATCAGCCCCGGGGCAGGATGGAATGGTGAAGCTTTCTTT
TRBJ1-4 | TRBV7-9 | . | once | CASSVRGEGEKLFF | TGTGCCAGCAGCGTAAGGGGAGAGGGGGAAAAACTGTTTTTT
TRBJ2-1 | TRBV10-1 | TRBD1 | few | CASSEPATGATTLLHRNEQFF | TGCGCCAGCAGTGAGCCGGCGACAGGGGCGACGACTCTGCTACACAGGAATGAGCAGTTCTTC
TRBJ2-3 | TRBV18 | . | once | CASSPYLGLYTDTQYF | TGTGCCAGCTCACCCTATCTAGGGTTATACACAGATACGCAGTATTTT
TRBJ1-2 | TRBV6-5 | . | . | CASRKPGSRYGYTF | TGTGCCAGCAGGAAGCCAGGATCCCGCTATGGCTACACCTTC
TRBJ1-5 | TRBV2 | TRBD1 | . | CASGGTGNQPQHF | TGTGCCAGCGGAGGGACAGGGAATCAGCCCCAGCATTTT
TRBJ1-3 | TRBV7-2 | . | . | CASSLGGALRNTIYF | TGTGCCAGCAGCTTAGGGGGGGCCCTACGAAACACCATATATTTT
TRBJ2-5 | TRBV9 | . | . | CASSRSPAGETQYF | TGTGCCAGCAGCAGGAGCCCCGCCGGGGAGACCCAGTACTTC
TRBJ1-4 | TRBV15 | . | . | CATSRDIFATNEKLFF | TGTGCCACCAGCAGAGACATTTTCGCAACTAATGAAAAACTGTTTTTT
TRBJ2-5 | TRBV5-1 | TRBD1 | . | CASSVSGTGGQETQYF | TGCGCCAGCAGCGTCTCCGGGACAGGGGGCCAAGAGACCCAGTACTTC
TRBJ1-2 | TRBV11-2 | . | . | CASRPGVGYGYTF | TGTGCCAGCAGGCCTGGGGTGGGGTATGGCTACACCTTC
TRBJ1-6 | TRBV27 | . | . | CASRYQETNSPLHF | TGTGCCAGCAGGTATCAGGAGACCAATTCACCCCTCCACTTT
TRBJ2-1 | TRBV7-3 | . | once | CASSPGQNYNEQFF | TGTGCCAGCAGCCCCGGACAGAATTACAATGAGCAGTTCTTC
TRBJ2-5 | TRBV6-5 | TRBD1 | . | CASRTTGAGRETQYF | TGTGCCAGCAGAACGACAGGGGCTGGCAGGGAGACCCAGTACTTC
TRBJ1-3 | TRBV7-9 | . | . | CASSLAGTGNTIYF | TGTGCCAGCAGCTTAGCGGGGACTGGAAACACCATATATTTT
TRBJ1-1 | TRBV4-1 | . | . | CASSQSGVTEAFF | TGCGCCAGCAGCCAATCAGGGGTGACTGAAGCTTTCTTT
TRBJ2-2 | TRBV2 | . | . | CASSAGVGELFF | TGTGCCAGCAGTGCAGGGGTCGGGGAGCTGTTTTTT
TRBJ1-1 | TRBV3-1/TRBV3-2 | TRBD1 | . | CASSLQGAAFF | TGTGCCAGCAGCTTACAGGGGGCAGCTTTCTTT
TRBJ2-3 | TRBV2 | . | few | CASSVSTPVTDTQYF | TGTGCCAGCAGTGTTAGCACTCCTGTCACAGATACGCAGTATTTT